The T cell receptor beta chain under discussion was sequenced for a study of T-cell reconstitution after alpha-beta-depleted transplantation in children. This clonotype was counted at least ten times. In germline, CDR1 is MNHEY, CDR2 SVGEGT. CDR3 length: 13 amino acids. V lost 5 bases, J lost 1 base, and 9 bases lay in between. Preparation of the TCRbeta library used unique molecular identifiers. A single record per CDR3 protein comes from TCRdb applying MiXCR to the PCR reads. The table has 440,000 or so distinct CDR3 sequences, 9.5% to 13% seen once. The genes are TRBV6-2 or TRBV6-3 and TRBJ2-7; either TRBD1 or TRBD2 may fit D (5 bases each). Sequencing used PBMCs from the stem cell graft donor, obtained from the stem cell graft. This TCR was sampled from a human donor who donated a stem cell graft to a child with acute myeloid leukemia. The CDR3 spells CASSRDVSYEQYF. The CDR3, as DNA: TGTGCCAGCAGTCGGGACGTTTCCTACGAGCAGTACTTC.